One and the same sample provided the 17 T cell receptor beta chains below, sequenced in a study of blood T cell repertoires in COVID-19. The assay was immunoSEQ multiplex PCR, and TCRdb's table has in-frame clones only and misses some. This table has about 120,000 clones, 80% appearing once. Input material: peripheral blood. The receptors stem from a man in his 70s with acute or convalescent COVID-19.

This chain uses TRBV29-1 with TRBJ2-7, with 12 nucleotides matching TRBD2. Per the germline V gene, CDR1 is SQVTM and CDR2 is ANQGSEA. Trimming cost V 7 bases and J 2 bases; bases outside gene matches: 3. CDR3 size: 13 residues. CDR3 sequence: CSASGGGTYEQYF. CDR3 coding DNA: TGCAGCGCTAGCGGGGGGGGAACCTACGAGCAGTACTTC.

The rearrangement links TRBV10-3 to TRBJ2-3; TRBD1 aligns across 11 bases. J gave up 5 bases and V 6 bases, and 7 bases lay outside the gene matches. Germline CDR1 and CDR2: ENHRY and SYGVKD. The CDR3 consists of 15 residues. In nucleotides, the CDR3 is TGTGCCATCAGCTGGACAGGGGGCAACAAAGATACGCAGTATTTT. It is translated as CAISWTGGNKDTQYF.

The CDR3 loop is CASSFTSGLDTQYF. The CDR3 coding sequence is TGTGCCAGCAGCTTTACTAGCGGACTAGATACGCAGTATTTT. The chain combines TRBV7-2 with TRBJ2-3; 8 nucleotides align to TRBD2. The CDR3 runs 14 residues. The germline gives CDR1 SGHTA, CDR2 FQGNSA. Unmatched junction bases numbered 4, after V lost 3 bases and J lost 5 bases.

The J gene is TRBJ2-3, the V gene TRBV7-9; possible D gene TRBD2, 6 bases. Germline V gives CDR1 SEHNR, CDR2 FQNEAQ (reference sequence). V lost 5 bases, J lost 2 bases, and 11 bases lay in between. CDR3 length: 14 residues. CDR3: CASSNRTTTDTQYF. CDR3 sequence (DNA): TGTGCCAGCAGCAATAGGACTACCACAGATACGCAGTATTTT.

In this sample, this clone turned up a few times. The genes are TRBV4-2 and TRBJ1-2, with TRBD1 matching 10 bases. The germline V gene has CDR1 LGHNA and CDR2 YNFKEQ. After removal of 0 bases from V and 8 bases from J, the junction contained 9 bases not matched to a gene. This CDR3 comprises 16 residues. CDR3 residues: CASSQDLDRGLRGYTF. CDR3 sequence (DNA): TGTGCCAGCAGCCAAGATCTAGACAGGGGGCTTCGGGGCTACACCTTC.

The chain couples TRBV6-4 to TRBJ2-3; 7 positions match TRBD1. The V gene's germline CDR1 is MRHNA and CDR2 SNTAGT. Trimming took 11 bases from V and 0 from J; bases not matched to a gene: 8. The CDR3 runs 14 residues. The CDR3 sequence is CASSRDSSTDTQYF. In nucleotides, the CDR3 is TGTGCCTCCTCAAGGGACAGTAGCACAGATACGCAGTATTTT.

The chain joins TRBV10-1 to TRBJ1-6, with D tentatively TRBD1 (5 bases). The V end lost 4 bases, the J end lost 6 bases, and 25 bases lay between the germline ends. The CDR3 is made up of 19 amino acids. Germline V CDR1 and CDR2: WNHNN, SYGVQD (reference sequence). The CDR3 bases are TGCGCCAGCAGTGCGCGGACCATACAGCTTATAAGGGGTAATTCACCCCTCCACTTT. It encodes CASSARTIQLIRGNSPLHF.

V and J are TRBV5-1 and TRBJ2-7, with TRBD1 matching 7 bases. J lost 6 bases, V lost 2 bases, and 2 bases had no gene match. The CDR3 has 12 amino acids. Germline V gives CDR1 SGHRS, CDR2 YFSETQ. Here the CDR3 DNA reads TGCGCCAGCAGCTTAAACAGGGGCGAGCAGTACTTC. Encoded protein: CASSLNRGEQYF. Together with reference TRBV5-1 and TRBJ2-7, the CDR3 gives the full variable domain: KAGVTQTPRYLIKTRGQQVTLSCSPISGHRSVSWYQQTPGQGLQFLFEYFSETQRNKGNFPGRFSGRQFSNSRSEMNVSTLELGDSALYLCASSLNRGEQYFGPGTRLTVT.

This chain uses TRBV5-1 with TRBJ2-3; 10 bases agree with TRBD2. The ends lost 4 bases at V and 6 bases at J; junction bases unmatched: 5. The germline CDR1 and CDR2 sequences are SGHRS and YFSETQ. This CDR3 is built from 14 residues. The CDR3 DNA is TGCGCCAGCAGCATGATTAGCGGGGGGGATACGCAGTATTTT. It specifies CASSMISGGDTQYF.

The J gene is TRBJ1-2, the V gene TRBV6-1; D possibly corresponds to TRBD1 (6 bases). CDR1 is MNHNS, CDR2 SASEGT, per germline. The CDR3 covers 13 residues. Trimming pared 2 bases from V and 8 bases from J, leaving 12 bases between. CDR3 nucleotides: TGTGCCAGCAGTGAATCAGGGGCACAGGGCTACACCTTC. As protein: CASSESGAQGYTF.

This rearrangement joins TRBV6-1 to TRBJ2-4; 11 bases are shared with TRBD2. J was trimmed by 6 bases and V by 0 bases; bases with no gene match: 1. From germline, CDR1 is MNHNS and CDR2 SASEGT. CDR3 length equals 15 residues. CDR3 sequence: CASSEASGGANIQYF. CDR3 DNA: TGTGCCAGCAGTGAAGCTAGCGGGGGGGCAAACATTCAGTACTTC.

This sequence joins TRBV12-3 or TRBV12-4 and TRBJ1-5; perhaps TRBD1 as D (6 bases). This CDR3 spans 13 amino acids. The V end lost 3 bases, the J end lost 6 bases, and 9 bases lay between the germline ends. CDR3 in amino acids: CASSFRGGQPQHF. CDR3 coding DNA: TGTGCCAGCAGTTTTAGGGGGGGTCAGCCCCAGCATTTT.

This clone was recorded a few times. The chain couples TRBV6-1 to TRBJ2-7; D call uncertain. Germline CDR1 and CDR2: MNHNS and SASEGT. The CDR3 loop spans 15 amino acids. Deletions cut 3 bases from V and 0 bases from J, with 12 bases between. CDR3 sequence reads: CASSDLMEYSYEQYF. DNA of the CDR3: TGTGCCAGCAGTGATCTGATGGAGTACTCCTACGAGCAGTACTTC.

The CDR3 DNA sequence: TGTGCCACCAGCAGACCCGGGACACGAGGTGAAAAACTGTTTTTT. Translated, it gives CATSRPGTRGEKLFF. V is TRBV15 and J is TRBJ1-4, with a weak D call TRBD1 (6 bases). CDR1 LNHNV and CDR2 YYDKDF come from the germline V gene (reference sequence). The CDR3 totals 15 residues. The V end was cut by 2 bases, the J end by 7 bases, with 14 bases between.

This chain uses TRBV7-2 with TRBJ1-2; D perhaps matches TRBD1 (6 bases). The CDR3 extends over 14 amino acids. Germline CDR1 reads SGHTA; CDR2 reads FQGNSA. V lost 5 bases to trimming and J lost 4 bases, with 14 bases between them. The CDR3 sequence is CASSPQGTRYGYTF. The CDR3 DNA sequence: TGTGCCAGCAGCCCTCAGGGGACCCGCTATGGCTACACCTTC.

This clone was recorded once. The chain is built from TRBV28 and TRBJ1-2; D not resolved. The length of the CDR3 is 12 residues. V was trimmed by 6 bases and J by 8 bases, leaving 13 bases between them. Germline loops: CDR1 MDHEN, CDR2 SYDVKM. The CDR3 region has the DNA TGTGCCAGCAGCCCACTAGCGGAGGGCTACACCTTC. Translation gives CASSPLAEGYTF.

The chain combines TRBV18 with TRBJ2-6; D is undetermined. The CDR3 has 14 amino acids. The V and J ends lost 5 bases and 4 bases respectively, with 9 bases between them. CDR1 and CDR2 from the germline V gene are KGHSH and LQKENI. This chain's CDR3 is CASSYGSGANVLTF. CDR3 sequence (DNA): TGTGCCAGCTCATACGGGTCGGGGGCCAACGTCCTGACTTTC.